This T cell receptor beta chain was sequenced for a study of blood T cell repertoires in COVID-19. The germline V gene has CDR1 LNHDA and CDR2 SQIVND (reference sequence). CDR3 size: 16 residues. V shed 4 bases, J shed 6 bases, and the junction held 12 bases outside the gene matches. The repertoire was sequenced with immunoSEQ multiplex PCR; TCRdb's copy has only in-frame clones and lacks some. The sample yields some 460,000 clones, around nine tenths seen once. Material for sequencing was peripheral blood. The source of this sequence is a woman aged 30 to 39 with acute or convalescent COVID-19. The chain is built from TRBV19 and TRBJ1-1; TRBD1 agrees at 9 bases. The CDR3 DNA is TGTGCCAGTAGTACACAGGGGGCGAGGTTAAGCGCTGAAGCTTTCTTT. Residues: CASSTQGARLSAEAFF.